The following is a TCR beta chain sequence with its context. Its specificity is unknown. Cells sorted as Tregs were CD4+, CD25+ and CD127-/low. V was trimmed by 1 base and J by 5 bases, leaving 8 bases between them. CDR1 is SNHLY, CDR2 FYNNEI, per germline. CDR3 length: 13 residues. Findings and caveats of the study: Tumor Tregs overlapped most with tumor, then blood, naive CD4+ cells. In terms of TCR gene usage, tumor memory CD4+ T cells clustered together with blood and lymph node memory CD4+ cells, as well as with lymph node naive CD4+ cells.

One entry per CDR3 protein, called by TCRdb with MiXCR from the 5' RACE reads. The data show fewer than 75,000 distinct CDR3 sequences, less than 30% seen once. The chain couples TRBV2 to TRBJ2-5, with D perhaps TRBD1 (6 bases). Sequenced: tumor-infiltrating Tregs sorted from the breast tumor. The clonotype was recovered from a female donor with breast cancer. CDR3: CASSEGQGETQYF. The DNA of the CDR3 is TGTGCCAGCAGTGAAGGTCAGGGGGAGACCCAGTACTTC.